A selection of T cell receptor beta chains follows, all from one sample in a study of blood T cell repertoires in COVID-19. Only in-frame clones appear in the TCRdb table, and some are missing; sequencing was by immunoSEQ multiplex PCR. Among about 260,000 clones listed, 85% to 90% were seen once. What was sequenced was peripheral blood. The source of these receptors is a woman in her forties with acute or convalescent COVID-19. Both conserved end residues are part of each CDR3. Fields, in order: V gene, clone size, D gene, J gene, CDR3 protein, CDR3 DNA. A D gene is named only where the DNA matches it firmly. Clone size, where shown, is once, few, many, or a class for clones that have expanded.

V gene: TRBV6-6
clone size: -
D gene: -
J gene: TRBJ1-2
CDR3 protein: CASTNSYHGYTF
CDR3 DNA: TGTGCCAGCACAAACAGCTACCATGGCTACACCTTC

V gene: TRBV27
clone size: -
D gene: -
J gene: TRBJ1-5
CDR3 protein: CASSSLGGSASNQPQHF
CDR3 DNA: TGTGCCAGCAGTAGCCTAGGGGGAAGTGCGAGCAATCAGCCCCAGCATTTT

V gene: TRBV6-5
clone size: -
D gene: -
J gene: TRBJ1-4
CDR3 protein: CASTYRDRTEKLFF
CDR3 DNA: TGTGCCAGCACCTACAGGGATCGTACTGAAAAACTGTTTTTT

V gene: TRBV5-4
clone size: -
D gene: TRBD1
J gene: TRBJ2-1
CDR3 protein: CASSSWGQGDNEQFF
CDR3 DNA: TGTGCCAGCAGCTCCTGGGGACAGGGGGACAATGAGCAGTTCTTC

V gene: TRBV6-5
clone size: -
D gene: -
J gene: TRBJ2-5
CDR3 protein: CASTYRGATQETQYF
CDR3 DNA: TGTGCCAGCACCTACCGGGGGGCTACCCAAGAGACCCAGTACTTC

V gene: TRBV7-9
clone size: few
D gene: TRBD2
J gene: TRBJ2-3
CDR3 protein: CASSSSGGVTDTQYF
CDR3 DNA: TGTGCCAGCAGTTCTAGCGGGGGGGTCACAGATACGCAGTATTTT

V gene: TRBV6-4
clone size: -
D gene: TRBD1
J gene: TRBJ1-1
CDR3 protein: CASKPGGTGNAFF
CDR3 DNA: TGTGCCAGCAAGCCTGGGGGGACAGGGAACGCTTTCTTT

V gene: TRBV5-5
clone size: -
D gene: TRBD1
J gene: TRBJ1-5
CDR3 protein: CASSPTVWDRGDQPQHF
CDR3 DNA: TGTGCCAGCAGCCCCACCGTCTGGGACAGGGGCGATCAGCCCCAGCATTTT

V gene: TRBV12-5
clone size: once
D gene: TRBD1
J gene: TRBJ1-1
CDR3 protein: CASGPTDREQAFF
CDR3 DNA: TGTGCTAGTGGCCCTACTGACAGGGAACAAGCTTTCTTT

V gene: TRBV5-4
clone size: -
D gene: TRBD2
J gene: TRBJ2-5
CDR3 protein: CASSLGGTSGKETQYF
CDR3 DNA: TGTGCCAGCAGCTTGGGGGGGACTAGCGGGAAGGAGACCCAGTACTTC

V gene: TRBV12-5
clone size: -
D gene: TRBD1
J gene: TRBJ2-1
CDR3 protein: CASAEGGPSYNEQFF
CDR3 DNA: TGTGCTAGTGCTGAAGGGGGCCCTTCCTACAATGAGCAGTTCTTC

V gene: TRBV6-5
clone size: once
D gene: TRBD1
J gene: TRBJ1-6
CDR3 protein: CASSVGTGNSPLHF
CDR3 DNA: TGTGCCAGCAGCGTAGGGACAGGGAATTCACCCCTCCACTTT

V gene: TRBV4-2
clone size: -
D gene: -
J gene: TRBJ1-2
CDR3 protein: CASSQEVGAGYGYTF
CDR3 DNA: TGTGCCAGCAGCCAAGAGGTAGGGGCAGGGTATGGCTACACCTTC

V gene: TRBV2
clone size: -
D gene: -
J gene: TRBJ1-4
CDR3 protein: CASSEAPATGSLSIPRANEKLFF
CDR3 DNA: TGTGCCAGCAGTGAAGCGCCGGCGACGGGGTCACTTAGCATCCCGCGGGCCAATGAAAAACTGTTTTTT

V gene: TRBV5-1
clone size: -
D gene: TRBD1
J gene: TRBJ2-3
CDR3 protein: CASSKDRGGGTQYF
CDR3 DNA: TGCGCCAGCAGCAAGGACAGGGGCGGGGGTACGCAGTATTTT

V gene: TRBV28
clone size: -
D gene: -
J gene: TRBJ2-2
CDR3 protein: CASRPFSFTLNTGELFF
CDR3 DNA: TGTGCCAGCAGACCTTTCTCTTTTACTTTGAACACCGGGGAGCTGTTTTTT

V gene: TRBV19
clone size: -
D gene: TRBD1
J gene: TRBJ1-2
CDR3 protein: CAGNRRGVYGYTF
CDR3 DNA: TGTGCCGGAAACCGCAGGGGGGTCTATGGCTACACCTTC

V gene: TRBV5-4
clone size: -
D gene: -
J gene: TRBJ2-1
CDR3 protein: CASSPTGYNEQFF
CDR3 DNA: TGTGCCAGCAGCCCGACTGGGTACAATGAGCAGTTCTTC

V gene: TRBV4-2
clone size: -
D gene: -
J gene: TRBJ1-6
CDR3 protein: CASSQPGGRSYSPLHF
CDR3 DNA: TGTGCCAGCAGCCAACCCGGAGGAAGAAGTTATTCACCCCTCCACTTT

V gene: TRBV7-7
clone size: once
D gene: TRBD1
J gene: TRBJ2-6
CDR3 protein: CASSHGHRGFGANVLTF
CDR3 DNA: TGTGCCAGCAGCCATGGCCACAGGGGATTTGGGGCCAACGTCCTGACTTTC

V gene: TRBV19
clone size: -
D gene: -
J gene: TRBJ2-5
CDR3 protein: CASSLNPGLETQYF
CDR3 DNA: TGTGCCAGTAGTCTCAATCCGGGATTAGAGACCCAGTACTTC

V gene: TRBV5-6
clone size: few
D gene: TRBD1
J gene: TRBJ1-2
CDR3 protein: CASSSAIPDRGRAYGYTF
CDR3 DNA: TGTGCCAGCAGCTCTGCCATTCCGGACAGGGGGCGTGCCTATGGCTACACCTTC

V gene: TRBV19
clone size: -
D gene: -
J gene: TRBJ1-2
CDR3 protein: CASSYGGQNYGYTF
CDR3 DNA: TGTGCCAGTAGTTACGGGGGTCAGAACTATGGCTACACCTTC

V gene: TRBV19
clone size: -
D gene: TRBD2
J gene: TRBJ2-5
CDR3 protein: CASSIQRGGGETQYF
CDR3 DNA: TGTGCCAGTAGTATACAGCGGGGGGGAGGAGAGACCCAGTACTTC

V gene: TRBV5-6
clone size: -
D gene: TRBD2
J gene: TRBJ2-2
CDR3 protein: CASGFTGTSPGELFF
CDR3 DNA: TGTGCCAGCGGATTTACCGGGACTAGCCCCGGGGAGCTGTTTTTT

V gene: TRBV2
clone size: -
D gene: -
J gene: TRBJ1-2
CDR3 protein: CASKFVQNYGYTF
CDR3 DNA: TGTGCCAGCAAGTTCGTACAGAACTATGGCTACACCTTC

V gene: TRBV29-1
clone size: -
D gene: -
J gene: TRBJ1-6
CDR3 protein: CSIRDSYNSPLHF
CDR3 DNA: TGCAGCATCCGGGACTCCTATAATTCACCCCTCCACTTT

V gene: TRBV19
clone size: few
D gene: TRBD1
J gene: TRBJ1-1
CDR3 protein: CASSRDRGAGTEAFF
CDR3 DNA: TGTGCCAGTAGTAGGGACAGGGGAGCGGGAACTGAAGCTTTCTTT

V gene: TRBV30
clone size: -
D gene: -
J gene: TRBJ1-2
CDR3 protein: CAWSIGGGEGDGYTF
CDR3 DNA: TGTGCCTGGAGTATCGGTGGAGGGGAAGGCGATGGCTACACCTTC

V gene: TRBV12-3/TRBV12-4
clone size: -
D gene: -
J gene: TRBJ2-1
CDR3 protein: CASSFLARDEQFF
CDR3 DNA: TGTGCCAGCAGTTTTCTGGCGAGGGATGAGCAGTTCTTC

V gene: TRBV30
clone size: -
D gene: TRBD1
J gene: TRBJ1-2
CDR3 protein: CAAGQGRNYGYTF
CDR3 DNA: TGTGCCGCCGGACAGGGAAGGAACTATGGCTACACCTTC